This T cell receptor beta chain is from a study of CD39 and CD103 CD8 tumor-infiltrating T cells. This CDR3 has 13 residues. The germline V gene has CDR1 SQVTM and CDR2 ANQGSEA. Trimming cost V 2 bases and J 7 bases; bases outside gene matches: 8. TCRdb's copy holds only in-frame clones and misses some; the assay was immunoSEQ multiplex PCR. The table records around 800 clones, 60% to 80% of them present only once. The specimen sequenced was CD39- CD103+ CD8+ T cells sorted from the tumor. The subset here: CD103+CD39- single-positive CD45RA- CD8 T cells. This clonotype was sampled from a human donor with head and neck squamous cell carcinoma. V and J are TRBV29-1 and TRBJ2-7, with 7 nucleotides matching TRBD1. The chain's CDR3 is CSVEPTGKVEQYF. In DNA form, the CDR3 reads TGCAGCGTTGAACCGACAGGGAAGGTGGAGCAGTACTTC.